This T cell receptor (beta chain) is drawn from a study of blood T cell repertoires in COVID-19. Background on the study: Some COVID-19 samples were acute and others convalescent; all came from the United States, Italy and Spain.

Profiled with immunoSEQ multiplex PCR; TCRdb holds only in-frame clones, not every one. The sample yields approximately 270,000 clones, more than 75% seen once. Trimming removed 3 bases at V and 4 bases at J, with 15 bases between. This CDR3 is 16 amino acids long. CDR1 and CDR2 from the germline V gene are MGHDK and SYGVNS. Two consecutive negative NP/OP PCR tests, clearance, or resolved symptoms defined Cohort 3 recovery. The rearrangement joins TRBV25-1 to TRBJ2-2, with D tentatively TRBD2 (5 bases). This clonotype was obtained from a man aged 40-55 years who had recovered from COVID-19. The sequenced sample consisted of PBMCs or T cells enriched from blood (not recorded which). The DNA of the CDR3 is TGTGCCAGCAGTGATCCCAGACTGGGGAGCACCGGGGAGCTGTTTTTT. Its protein is CASSDPRLGSTGELFF.